This T cell receptor (beta chain) was retrieved from a study of blood T cell repertoires in COVID-19. Study information: Spain, Italy and the United States supplied samples that represented acute and convalescent COVID-19. From T cells, B-cell-depleted T cells, or PBMCs came the material, which was cDNA or gDNA.

Trimming cost V 0 bases and J 6 bases; bases outside gene matches: 3. Germline CDR1 is SGHRS and CDR2 is YFSETQ. CDR3 length equals 13 residues. How the authors handled the data: Amplification of reference gene primers was used by the study to estimate nucleated cell counts. This table comes from immunoSEQ multiplex PCR, and its TCRdb copy is limited to in-frame clones, with some not included. Clone size and the V and J calls come from that table; the DNA yielded D and trimming. The profile shows around 85,000 clones, around 91% of them singletons. The V and J genes are TRBV5-1 and TRBJ2-7, with TRBD2 identical over 7 bases. The sequence was collected from a woman older than 75 with active or convalescent COVID-19. Sequenced: peripheral blood. The CDR3 nucleotides are TGCGCCAGCAGCTTGGGAGGGGAGGGCGAGCAGTACTTC. It yields the protein CASSLGGEGEQYF.